These 2 T cell receptor beta chains were sequenced from one sample in a study of OX40 agonist ivuxolimab in advanced cancers. Clones were sequenced by immunoSEQ multiplex PCR, and TCRdb holds only the in-frame ones, with some missing. The sample includes 90,000 to 100,000 clones, roughly 95% of them seen just once. Sample: CD4+ or CD8+ T cells sorted from blood, taken in a trial of the OX40 agonist ivuxolimab. These receptors were collected from an adult with an advanced solid tumor such as melanoma, head and neck, liver or kidney cancer.

J is TRBJ2-1 and V is TRBV28; D possibly corresponds to TRBD2 (6 bases). This CDR3 has 14 amino acids. V lost 8 bases and J lost 9, with 20 bases in between. Germline CDR1 and CDR2: MDHEN and SYDVKM. CDR3 nucleotides: TGTGCCAGCTCTTTATCGGGAGAAGTAGGTGAGCAGTTCTTC. Encoded protein: CASSLSGEVGEQFF.

The chain combines TRBV29-1 with TRBJ1-2; D remains ambiguous. CDR3 length: 11 residues. The germline V gene has CDR1 SQVTM and CDR2 ANQGSEA. V was trimmed by 3 bases and J by 6 bases, leaving 8 bases between them. The CDR3 sequence: CSVDAGHGYTF. CDR3 sequence (DNA): TGCAGCGTTGATGCCGGGCATGGCTACACCTTC.